The entry below gives a single T cell receptor beta chain sequence along with its context. The sample comes from a study of cytomegalovirus exposure and HLA in healthy donors. The CDR3 covers 15 residues. Trimming took off 2 bases at V and 5 bases at J, with 13 bases between the two ends. Looked up from germline, CDR1 is SEHNR and CDR2 is FQNEAQ (reference sequence). PCR amplification relied on 60 Vbeta primers (plus 13 Jbeta primers). TCRdb keeps only in-frame clones here, not all; method: immunoSEQ multiplex PCR. The sample holds some 190,000 clones; more than 75% are singletons and the top ten take 1.5%.

The material sequenced was PBMCs. This sequence originates from a man aged 40-50 years in good health and CMV-seronegative. The rearrangement uses TRBV7-9 and TRBJ2-1, with D perhaps TRBD2 (5 bases). DNA of the CDR3: TGTGCCAGCAGCTTACTAGGGAGCGTAGACAATGAGCAGTTCTTC. It is translated as CASSLLGSVDNEQFF.